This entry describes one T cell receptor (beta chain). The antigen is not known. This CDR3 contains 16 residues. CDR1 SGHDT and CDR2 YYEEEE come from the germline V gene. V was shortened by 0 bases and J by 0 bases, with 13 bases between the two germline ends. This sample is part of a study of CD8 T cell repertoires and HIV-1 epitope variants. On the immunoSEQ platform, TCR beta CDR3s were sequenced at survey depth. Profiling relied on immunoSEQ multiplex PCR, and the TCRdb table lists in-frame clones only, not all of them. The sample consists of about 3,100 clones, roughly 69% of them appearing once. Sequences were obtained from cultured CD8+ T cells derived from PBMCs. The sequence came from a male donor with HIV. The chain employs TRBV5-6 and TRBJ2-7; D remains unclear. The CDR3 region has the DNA TGTGCCAGCAGCTTGGCCTGGTATTCGAGCTCCTACGAGCAGTACTTC. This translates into CASSLAWYSSSYEQYF.